One sample yielded the 27 T cell receptor beta chains listed below, sequenced in a study of beta chain features in type 1 diabetes. Whole-study results and caveats: A moderate, significant TCRB CDR3 shortening appeared in type 1 diabetes across four CD4+ subsets.

The isolated RNA, all of it, was reverse transcribed, so expressed TCRB transcripts were what got sequenced. Method: immunoSEQ multiplex PCR; TCRdb's copy keeps in-frame clones and lacks some. The sample records around 650,000 clones, around 11% being singletons. No antigen is known for these receptors. The material sequenced was naive CD4+ T cells from blood. Source of these receptors: a man between 25 and 39 years old with type 1 diabetes.

The gene calls are TRBV6-5 and TRBJ1-5; a possible D gene is TRBD1 (5 bases). Between the trimmed V and J ends, which lost 6 bases and 3 bases, there was a span of 9 bases. Per germline, CDR1 MNHEY and CDR2 SVGAGI. The CDR3 totals 13 residues. The CDR3 DNA reads as TGTGCCAGCAGCCTGGACAACAATCAGCCCCAGCATTTT. Translating gives CASSLDNNQPQHF.

The CDR3 reads CAWRQIPTVGEQYF. The DNA for the CDR3 is TGTGCCTGGAGGCAGATTCCCACGGTCGGCGAGCAGTACTTC. The chain combines TRBV30 with TRBJ2-7; D call uncertain. Trimming removed 3 bases at V and 6 bases at J, with 18 bases between. Germline V gene sequence: CDR1 GTSNPN, CDR2 SVGIG (reference sequence). This CDR3 has 14 residues.

V is TRBV18 and J is TRBJ2-7, with D possibly matching TRBD1 (6 bases). This CDR3 comprises 13 residues. Germline V lookup: CDR1 KGHSH, CDR2 LQKENI. V was clipped by 6 bases and J by 0 bases, with 9 bases between them. The CDR3 DNA reads TGTGCCAGCTCCCTGGACAGCTCCTACGAGCAGTACTTC. It codes for CASSLDSSYEQYF.

The genes are TRBV2 and TRBJ1-2; 8 nucleotides line up with TRBD1. CDR1 is SNHLY and CDR2 is FYNNEI in the germline V gene. The V and J ends lost 4 bases and 3 bases, in that order; junction bases with no gene match: 4. This CDR3 has 14 residues. The CDR3 is CASSAGGWDYGYTF. The CDR3 coding sequence is TGTGCCAGCAGTGCAGGGGGCTGGGACTATGGCTACACCTTC.

This clone has only a few counts. The chain is built from TRBV5-1 and TRBJ1-5, with 9 bases matching TRBD1. Germline-derived CDR1 and CDR2 are SGHRS and YFSETQ. The CDR3 spans 15 residues. With 4 bases clipped from V and 5 bases from J, the junction kept 7 bases outside the gene matches. CDR3: CASSLDGTGYQPQHF. As DNA, the CDR3 is TGCGCCAGCAGCCTTGACGGGACAGGGTATCAGCCCCAGCATTTT. The full variable domain, its missing parts supplied by reference TRBV5-1 and TRBJ1-5, is KAGVTQTPRYLIKTRGQQVTLSCSPISGHRSVSWYQQTPGQGLQFLFEYFSETQRNKGNFPGRFSGRQFSNSRSEMNVSTLELGDSALYLCASSLDGTGYQPQHFGDGTRLSIL.

V usage is TRBV29-1 and J usage is TRBJ2-2; 8 bases map to TRBD1. Germline loops: CDR1 SQVTM, CDR2 ANQGSEA. This CDR3 has 14 residues. J gave up 1 base and V 7 bases, and 5 bases lay outside the gene matches. The CDR3 sequence: CSATGTGNTGELFF. DNA for the CDR3: TGCAGCGCGACCGGGACAGGGAACACCGGGGAGCTGTTTTTT.

This clone has more than one count but fewer than ten. V is TRBV5-6 and J is TRBJ1-5; maybe TRBD1 (6 bases). Trimming cost V 3 bases and J 7 bases, with 11 bases left between them. The CDR3 spans 13 residues. The germline V gene encodes CDR1 SGHDT and CDR2 YYEEEE. CDR3 sequence reads: CASSSQGKQPQHF. The CDR3 coding sequence is TGTGCCAGCAGCTCCCAGGGGAAACAGCCCCAGCATTTT. The variable domain in full, with the rest retrieved from reference TRBV5-6 and TRBJ1-5, is DAGVTQSPTHLIKTRGQQVTLRCSPKSGHDTVSWYQQALGQGPQFIFQYYEEEERQRGNFPDRFSGHQFPNYSSELNVNALLLGDSALYLCASSSQGKQPQHFGDGTRLSIL.

This clone has only a few counts. This chain links TRBV11-3 with TRBJ2-1; D not certain. The germline V and J ends were trimmed by 1 base and 2 bases, with 12 bases remaining between them. Germline lookup yields CDR1 SGHNT and CDR2 YENEEA. This CDR3 comprises 16 residues. In nucleotides, the CDR3 is TGTGCCAGCAGCTTAGTTTATGGCAGAGCCTACAATGAGCAGTTCTTC. Translation gives CASSLVYGRAYNEQFF.

This clone has more than one count but fewer than ten. V usage is TRBV28 and J usage is TRBJ1-2; no clear D. Germline V CDR1 and CDR2: MDHEN, SYDVKM. The CDR3 has 12 amino acids. Trimming stripped 1 base from V and 7 bases from J, with 7 bases between. CDR3 nucleotides: TGTGCCAGCAGTTTATTAAGGGTTGGCTACACCTTC. It is translated as CASSLLRVGYTF.

This clone showed up just a few times. The chain employs TRBV9 and TRBJ1-2; tentative D call: TRBD1 (5 bases). Germline CDR1 is SGDLS and CDR2 is YYNGEE. This CDR3 is 11 amino acids long. V lost 4 bases, J lost 9 bases, and 10 bases lay in between. This CDR3 reads CASSRQTSYTF. The CDR3 coding sequence is TGTGCCAGCAGCCGACAGACGAGCTACACCTTC.

The V and J genes are TRBV30 and TRBJ2-1, with D possibly TRBD2 on 5 matching bases. This CDR3 region has 15 residues. Germline V gene lookup returns CDR1 GTSNPN and CDR2 SVGIG (reference sequence). The V and J ends lost 0 bases and 5 bases respectively, with 14 bases between them. This CDR3 reads CAWSVRLLRDNEQFF. CDR3 nucleotide sequence: TGTGCCTGGAGTGTACGACTACTACGCGACAATGAGCAGTTCTTC.

This clone has only a few counts. The gene calls are TRBV2 and TRBJ2-5, with D maybe TRBD2 (6 bases). The germline gives CDR1 SNHLY, CDR2 FYNNEI. The germline V and J ends were trimmed by 4 bases and 2 bases, with 11 bases remaining between them. The CDR3 is 14 residues long. The CDR3 here is CASSAGTLQETQYF. In DNA form, the CDR3 reads TGTGCCAGCAGTGCAGGGACTTTACAAGAGACCCAGTACTTC.

J is TRBJ2-6 and V is TRBV11-1; no definite D call. Trimming stripped 5 bases from V and 3 bases from J, with 11 bases between. Germline V gene data show CDR1 as SGHAT and CDR2 as FQDESV (reference sequence). This CDR3 has 15 amino acids. The CDR3 DNA reads TGTGCCAGCAGCACGGACCTACGTGGGGCCAACGTCCTGACTTTC. Translating it yields CASSTDLRGANVLTF. Looking up the rest from reference TRBV11-1 and TRBJ2-6 gives the full variable domain: EAEVAQSPRYKITEKSQAVAFWCDPISGHATLYWYRQILGQGPELLVQFQDESVVDDSQLPKDRFSAERLKGVDSTLKIQPAELGDSAMYLCASSTDLRGANVLTFGAGSRLTVL.

This clone was seen a few times. This chain uses TRBV7-2 with TRBJ1-4, with 9 bases aligning to TRBD1. This CDR3 is 14 amino acids long. V lost 1 base and J lost 10; bases outside the gene matches: 4. Looked up from germline, CDR1 is SGHTA and CDR2 is FQGNSA. The CDR3 DNA is TGTGCCAGCAGCTTAGTGACAGGGGGAGGAAAACTGTTTTTT. Translating gives CASSLVTGGGKLFF. Variable domain in full (rest from reference TRBV7-2 and TRBJ1-4): GAGVSQSPSNKVTEKGKDVELRCDPISGHTALYWYRQSLGQGLEFLIYFQGNSAPDKSGLPSDRFSAERTGGSVSTLTIQRTQQEDSAVYLCASSLVTGGGKLFFGSGTQLSVL.

This clone showed up just a few times. The CDR3 DNA follows: TGTGCCAGCAGCCAAACGGGACGGTTGGACCAAGAGACCCAGTACTTC. Protein sequence: CASSQTGRLDQETQYF. This chain links TRBV7-6 with TRBJ2-5; perhaps D is TRBD1 or TRBD2 (5 bases each). The CDR3 length is 16 residues. Between the trimmed V and J ends, which lost 5 bases and 0 bases, there was a span of 16 bases. Germline CDR1 and CDR2: SGHVS and FNYEAQ.

In this sample, this clone turned up a few times. The V call is TRBV28, the J call TRBJ2-5, with no clear D. Germline-derived CDR1 and CDR2 are MDHEN and SYDVKM. This CDR3 is built from 15 residues. V was shortened by 3 bases and J by 1 base, with 12 bases between the two germline ends. In DNA, the CDR3 is TGTGCCAGCAGTTTTATACAGAAACTCCAAGAGACCCAGTACTTC. It specifies CASSFIQKLQETQYF.

This clone was seen a handful of times. The chain employs TRBV6-5 and TRBJ2-2; D is perhaps TRBD1 or TRBD2 (5 bases each). The V gene's germline CDR1 is MNHEY and CDR2 SVGAGI. V shed 7 bases and J shed 4 bases, with 10 bases lying between them. CDR3 length: 13 amino acids. The CDR3 region has the DNA TGTGCCAGCACAGGGAGTGGCACCGGGGAGCTGTTTTTT. This codes for CASTGSGTGELFF.

The chain uses TRBV2 and TRBJ1-5; D possibly corresponds to TRBD1 (5 bases). Germline V CDR1 and CDR2: SNHLY, FYNNEI. CDR3 size: 16 residues. Trimming cost V 5 bases and J 6 bases, with 20 bases left between them. The CDR3 DNA follows: TGTGCCAGCAGTAGGGGCCCAGCAGGGACGTTTCAGCCCCAGCATTTT. Protein: CASSRGPAGTFQPQHF.

The V call is TRBV7-2, the J call TRBJ1-2; no definite D call. CDR1 is SGHTA and CDR2 is FQGNSA in the germline V gene. The CDR3 has 15 residues. Trimming removed 1 base at V and 4 bases at J, with 13 bases between. The chain's CDR3 is CASSLGIGPSYGYTF. In nucleotides, the CDR3 is TGTGCCAGCAGCTTAGGTATAGGGCCTTCCTATGGCTACACCTTC.

This clone was seen a few times. This chain uses TRBV6-1 with TRBJ2-5, with 7 positions matching TRBD1. Trimming removed 5 bases from V and 9 bases from J; junction bases left unmatched: 12. Germline loops: CDR1 MNHNS, CDR2 SASEGT. The CDR3 runs 14 residues. CDR3 bases: TGTGCCAGCAGTACAAAGGACAGGTCAAGGGCCCAGTACTTC. Protein product: CASSTKDRSRAQYF.

This clone showed up just a few times. The chain recombines TRBV6-1 with TRBJ2-5, with D possibly being TRBD1 (6 bases). CDR1 is MNHNS, CDR2 SASEGT, per germline. This CDR3 spans 15 amino acids. V was clipped by 5 bases and J by 5 bases, with 18 bases between them. As DNA, the CDR3 is TGTGCCAGCAGTTTACAAGCCTCTACAGGGGAGACCCAGTACTTC. This gives the protein CASSLQASTGETQYF.

V gene TRBV11-3 combines with J gene TRBJ2-7; TRBD1 matches 11 bases. With V trimmed by 1 base and J by 5 bases, 4 bases remained unmatched. The CDR3 consists of 15 residues. Germline-derived CDR1 and CDR2 are SGHNT and YENEEA. CDR3 loop: CASSLGGQGAHEQYF. For the CDR3, the DNA is TGTGCCAGCAGCTTAGGAGGACAGGGGGCACACGAGCAGTACTTC.

This clone was counted only a few times. V and J are TRBV7-9 and TRBJ1-4, with a weak D call TRBD1 (5 bases). Looked up from germline, CDR1 is SEHNR and CDR2 is FQNEAQ (reference sequence). The CDR3 has 14 residues. Trimming stripped 2 bases from V and 8 bases from J, with 12 bases between. The CDR3 bases are TGTGCCAGCAGCTTAAGCAGGGTGGGCGAAAAACTGTTTTTT. Encoded protein: CASSLSRVGEKLFF.

This clone occurred once. The V call is TRBV7-9, the J call TRBJ2-6; D gene uncertain. V lost 1 base and J 2 bases, leaving 9 bases between the germline ends. Germline CDR1 SEHNR, CDR2 FQNEAQ (reference sequence). The CDR3 contains 16 residues. The CDR3 nucleotides read TGTGCCAGCAGCTTAGTTTTGGGGACTGGGGCCAACGTCCTGACTTTC. This encodes CASSLVLGTGANVLTF.

This clone occurred a few times. The chain combines TRBV5-4 with TRBJ2-6; unclear D gene. Trimming pared 3 bases from V and 0 bases from J, leaving 7 bases between. CDR1 is SGHNT and CDR2 is YYREEE in the germline V gene (reference sequence). The CDR3 contains 15 residues. DNA for the CDR3: TGTGCCAGCAGCTCCAGGTTCTCTGGGGCCAACGTCCTGACTTTC. It specifies CASSSRFSGANVLTF.

This clone has more than one count but fewer than ten. The rearrangement links TRBV11-2 to TRBJ2-3; D remains unclear. Germline lookup yields CDR1 SGHAT and CDR2 FQNNGV. The CDR3 is made up of 18 amino acids. Trimming left V 1 base short and J 1 base short, with 18 bases between. CDR3 nucleotides: TGTGCCAGCAGCTTAGCCTTAGCCCCCAGGACCCGCACAGATACGCAGTATTTT. Amino acid sequence: CASSLALAPRTRTDTQYF.

The V call is TRBV29-1, the J call TRBJ2-7, with TRBD2 matching 11 bases. After removal of 5 bases from V and 6 bases from J, the junction contained 9 bases not matched to a gene. The CDR3 covers 14 residues. Germline-derived CDR1 and CDR2 are SQVTM and ANQGSEA. This chain's CDR3 is CSVSSGTSGTEQYF. In nucleotides, the CDR3 is TGCAGCGTTTCTTCCGGGACTAGCGGCACCGAGCAGTACTTC.